The rows below give T cell receptor beta chains drawn from one sample of a study of blood T cell repertoires in COVID-19. Measured with immunoSEQ multiplex PCR; TCRdb has only the in-frame clones, and not every one. The table has about 68,000 clones, around 82% seen once. The source material was peripheral blood. All receptors derive from a man between 45 and 60 years old with active COVID-19. The CDR3 runs from the conserved cysteine through the conserved F or W. A D gene is named only where the DNA matches it firmly. Only some rows state a clone size, as once, few, many or a class for expanded clones.

j_gene,d_gene,v_gene,abundance,CDR3nt,CDR3aa
TRBJ2-3,.,TRBV5-1,.,TGCGCCAGCAGCTTGTTAACGGCAGATACGCAGTATTTT,CASSLLTADTQYF
TRBJ1-3,.,TRBV5-4,.,TGTGCCAGCAGCTTGGGCGCCCATGGAAACACCATATATTTT,CASSLGAHGNTIYF
TRBJ2-5,TRBD2,TRBV5-1,.,TGCGCCAGCACACTAGCGGGAGGCCAAGAGACCCAGTACTTC,CASTLAGGQETQYF
TRBJ1-5,TRBD1,TRBV7-2,.,TGTGCCAGCAGTCCACAGGGGACCGGTCAGCCCCAGCATTTT,CASSPQGTGQPQHF
TRBJ1-5,.,TRBV7-9,.,TGTGCCAGCAGCACACTAAATCAGCCCCAGCATTTT,CASSTLNQPQHF
TRBJ1-2,.,TRBV4-1,.,TGCGCCAGCAGCCAAGATTCCTTGCGGAACTATGGCTACACCTTC,CASSQDSLRNYGYTF
TRBJ2-1,TRBD2,TRBV5-6,few,TGTGCCAGCAGCCTGAACGGGGGGGTATACAATGAGCAGTTCTTC,CASSLNGGVYNEQFF
TRBJ2-3,.,TRBV6-4,.,TGTGCCAGCAGGACTGAGACAGCTACTAGCACAGATACGCAGTATTTT,CASRTETATSTDTQYF
TRBJ2-1,TRBD2,TRBV7-9,.,TGTGCCAGCAGGGCCACTAGCGGGAGTACGTATGAGCAGTTCTTC,CASRATSGSTYEQFF
TRBJ2-7,.,TRBV27,.,TGTGCCAGCAGTTTTGGGGGCGGGAGCTCCTACGAGCAGTACTTC,CASSFGGGSSYEQYF
TRBJ2-3,.,TRBV6-5,.,TGTGCCAGCCTCTCCCACTTTCCTCCAGATACGCAGTATTTT,CASLSHFPPDTQYF
TRBJ2-4,.,TRBV7-9,.,TGTGCCAGCAGCTTTACTCAGGACTGGAACATTCAGTACTTC,CASSFTQDWNIQYF
TRBJ1-2,TRBD1,TRBV7-9,.,TGTGCCAGCAGCTTGACAGGGACTAACTATGGCTACACCTTC,CASSLTGTNYGYTF
TRBJ2-5,TRBD1,TRBV19,.,TGTGCCAGTACCGTCTGGACAGGCAATCAAGAGACCCAGTACTTC,CASTVWTGNQETQYF
TRBJ1-1,.,TRBV27,.,TGTGCCAGCAGTTTCCCCGGTAACACTGAAGCTTTCTTT,CASSFPGNTEAFF
TRBJ2-5,.,TRBV11-2,.,TGTGCCAGCAGCCGCTGGGGAGCGGATTTCAAAGAGACCCAGTACTTC,CASSRWGADFKETQYF
TRBJ2-7,.,TRBV6-6,once,TGTGCCAGCACCATCTCGGGTCTCCGTAACGAGCAGTACTTC,CASTISGLRNEQYF
TRBJ1-3,TRBD1,TRBV7-9,.,TGTGCCAGCAGACCCCGCCGGGACAGCACGACAACCATATATTTT,CASRPRRDSTTTIYF
TRBJ2-5,TRBD1,TRBV7-9,.,TGTGCCAGCAGCTTAGCCGGACAGGGGGCGGAGACCCAGTACTTC,CASSLAGQGAETQYF
TRBJ2-3,.,TRBV18,.,TGTGCCAGCTCACCACCGCCGGGTTCTGGCACAGATACGCAGTATTTT,CASSPPPGSGTDTQYF
TRBJ2-7,TRBD2,TRBV7-2,once,TGTGCCAGCAGCTCACCGACTAGCGGGGGTTACGAGCAGTACTTC,CASSSPTSGGYEQYF
TRBJ2-5,TRBD1,TRBV2,.,TGTGCCAGCAGTGAGAGGGGGCAGGCAGAGACCCAGTACTTC,CASSERGQAETQYF
TRBJ2-2,TRBD2,TRBV9,.,TGTGCCAGCAGTGGTACTAGCGCTAGCACCGGGGAGCTGTTTTTT,CASSGTSASTGELFF